These 19 T cell receptor beta chains came from one sample sequenced in a study of blood T cells in healthy people across ages. Primers used in a second PCR of roughly 7 to 11 cycles were a sample-barcoded 5' primer and a J-beta primer mix. One entry per CDR3 protein results from TCRdb running MiXCR on the 5' RACE reads. The data contain hundreds of thousands of distinct CDR3 sequences, around 31% of them singletons. Source material: blood. The receptors shown here come from a woman at least 80 years old in good health.

This clonotype was seen ten or more times. The chain couples TRBV5-1 to TRBJ2-7; D is uncertain. V was trimmed by 4 bases and J by 1 base, leaving 9 bases between them. The CDR3 runs to 13 residues. The germline V gene encodes CDR1 SGHRS and CDR2 YFSETQ. CDR3 loop: CASSLYKSYEQYF. The CDR3 DNA is TGCGCCAGCAGCCTTTACAAGTCCTACGAGCAGTACTTC.

This clonotype showed up many times. The rearrangement joins TRBV3-1 to TRBJ2-1, with 8 bases lining up with TRBD1. This CDR3 spans 15 amino acids. Germline V gene sequence: CDR1 LGHDT, CDR2 YNNKEL (reference sequence). V dropped 5 bases and J dropped 4; count of bases not matched to a gene: 7. CDR3 region: CASSSRQGKYNEQFF. In DNA form, the CDR3 reads TGTGCCAGCAGCTCCAGACAGGGGAAATACAATGAGCAGTTCTTC.

This clonotype showed up many times. V gene TRBV4-1 combines with J gene TRBJ2-7; D gene unclear. CDR3 length equals 15 residues. Germline CDR1 MGHRA, CDR2 YSYEKL. The germline V and J ends were trimmed by 3 bases and 0 bases, with 12 bases remaining between them. The CDR3 bases are TGCGCCAGCAGCCAGCCTTACTGGAGCTCCTACGAGCAGTACTTC. Protein product: CASSQPYWSSYEQYF.

Of note for this clonotype: Compared with germline, one end of the junction differs, possibly owing to a read error. The rearrangement uses TRBV12-5 and TRBJ2-1; TRBD1 or TRBD2 may be the D gene (5 bases each). The CDR3 consists of 13 residues. From germline, CDR1 is LGHNT and CDR2 FRNRAP. DNA for the CDR3: TGTACTAGTGGTTTGCAGGGAGCCAATGAGCAGTTCTTC. Amino acid sequence: CTSGLQGANEQFF. The whole variable domain, filled in from reference TRBV12-5 and TRBJ2-1, reads DARVTQTPRHKVTEMGQEVTMRCQPILGHNTVFWYRQTMMQGLELLAYFRNRAPLDDSGMPKDRFSAEMPDATLATLKIQPSEPRDSAVYFCTSGLQGANEQFFGPGTRLTVL.

This clonotype has ten or more counts. The rearrangement links TRBV14 to TRBJ2-5; no clear D. The CDR3 is made up of 12 amino acids. The germline V and J ends were trimmed by 4 bases and 6 bases, with 9 bases remaining between them. From germline, CDR1 is SGHDN and CDR2 FVKESK. The CDR3: CASSRLSKTQYF. In nucleotides, the CDR3 is TGTGCCAGCAGCCGTTTGTCCAAGACCCAGTACTTC.

This chain links TRBV30 with TRBJ1-1; D gene uncertain. The CDR3 has 11 residues. Germline CDR1 reads GTSNPN; CDR2 reads SVGIG (reference sequence). The V end lost 1 base, the J end lost 6 bases, and 6 bases lay between the germline ends. The CDR3 DNA follows: TGTGCCTGGAGTGCTCGAGCTGAAGCTTTCTTT. As protein: CAWSARAEAFF.

This clonotype has a count of ten or more. The chain employs TRBV7-2 and TRBJ2-7; D not certain. The CDR3 consists of 12 residues. With 2 bases removed from V and 2 bases from J, the gap between germline ends came to 4 bases. Per germline, CDR1 SGHTA and CDR2 FQGNSA. The CDR3 DNA follows: TGTGCCAGCAGCTTACTTACCTACGAGCAGTACTTC. The encoded protein is CASSLLTYEQYF.

This clonotype has just a few counts. With a much larger clone just one base away, this may be a read error. This sequence joins TRBV24-1 and TRBJ2-3; no reliable D call. Germline V gene lookup returns CDR1 KGHDR and CDR2 SFDVKD. The CDR3 is 14 residues long. The CDR3 DNA reads TGTGCCACCGGTGACCTCCCCGGTAGGGATACGCAGTATTTT. Amino acids: CATGDLPGRDTQYF.

This clonotype was seen at least ten times. V is TRBV7-2 and J is TRBJ2-5; tentative D call: TRBD2 (7 bases). CDR3 length equals 16 residues. The germline V gene has CDR1 SGHTA and CDR2 FQGNSA. Trimming shortened V by 1 base and J by 5 bases, and 17 bases separated the two germline ends. The CDR3: CASSLGSGGSVETQYF. CDR3 nucleotides: TGTGCCAGCAGCTTAGGATCGGGGGGCTCTGTGGAGACCCAGTACTTC.

The table lists this clonotype with many counts. This sequence joins TRBV4-1 and TRBJ2-7; TRBD1 is a possible D gene (5 bases). Germline CDR1 is MGHRA and CDR2 is YSYEKL. Between the trimmed V and J ends, which lost 1 base and 2 bases, there was a span of 12 bases. This CDR3 comprises 15 residues. In DNA form, the CDR3 reads TGCGCCAGCAGCCAAGGGACATACGGAACCTACGAGCAGTACTTC. As protein: CASSQGTYGTYEQYF.

As regards this clonotype: A clone one base away is much larger, so this may be a read error. The chain couples TRBV7-2 to TRBJ2-3, with TRBD1 as a possible D gene (5 bases). The V gene lost 5 bases and the J gene lost 6 bases, with 12 bases spanning the gap. The CDR3 sequence is 13 residues long. CDR1 SGHTA and CDR2 FQGNSA come from the germline V gene. The CDR3 nucleotides are TGTGCCAGCAGCGCCGGGCCAGGGGATACGCAGTATTTT. Protein sequence: CASSAGPGDTQYF. Full variable domain (remainder filled in from reference TRBV7-2 and TRBJ2-3): GAGVSQSPSNKVTEKGKDVELRCDPISGHTALYWYRQSLGQGLEFLIYFQGNSAPDKSGLPSDRFSAERTGGSVSTLTIQRTQQEDSAVYLCASSAGPGDTQYFGPGTRLTVL.

This clonotype was counted at least ten times. The chain has TRBV5-4 and TRBJ1-1; 7 bases are shared with TRBD1. The germline V gene encodes CDR1 SGHNT and CDR2 YYREEE (reference sequence). The CDR3 length is 14 residues. Trimming at V came to 2 bases and at J to 6 bases, leaving 7 bases not matched to a gene. The CDR3 bases are TGTGCCAGCAGCTTAATGGACAGGAGCGCTGAAGCTTTCTTT. This translates into CASSLMDRSAEAFF.

As regards this clonotype: A much larger clone is a single base away; this may be a read error. The V and J genes are TRBV11-2 and TRBJ2-5, with D perhaps matching TRBD1 (6 bases). Judging by the DNA end, TRBJ2-7 fits better; the J call may be wrong. This CDR3 has 16 amino acids. The V gene's germline CDR1 is SGHAT and CDR2 FQNNGV. The chain's CDR3 is CANSLVVTGILYEQYF. The CDR3 coding sequence is TGTGCCAACAGCTTAGTGGTAACAGGGATCCTCTACGAGCAGTACTTC.

This clonotype was observed many times. This chain uses TRBV12-3 or TRBV12-4 with TRBJ2-3; either TRBD1 or TRBD2 may supply D (5 bases each). V dropped 4 bases and J dropped 3 bases, with 17 bases sitting between them. The CDR3 has 16 residues. CDR3 in amino acids: CASSSTGRKLTDTQYF. The CDR3 nucleotides read TGTGCCAGCAGTTCTACGGGACGTAAGCTTACAGATACGCAGTATTTT.

This clonotype is a singleton in its sample. V gene TRBV6-5 combines with J gene TRBJ2-5; 7 nucleotides agree with TRBD2. The DNA end lines up better with TRBJ2-7; the J call may be wrong. The V gene's germline CDR1 is MNHEY and CDR2 SVGAGI. The CDR3 is 15 residues long. The CDR3 DNA is TGTGCCAGCGGGGGGGTACAGGCTAGGCGGAGCGAGCAGTACTTC. It yields the protein CASGGVQARRSEQYF.

The rearrangement links TRBV4-2 to TRBJ1-4, with 7 bases that match TRBD1. V was pared by 3 bases and J by 8 bases, with 12 bases of the junction left unmatched. The CDR3 consists of 16 residues. Germline-derived CDR1 and CDR2 are LGHNA and YNFKEQ. CDR3: CASSQPKPGGKEKLFF. The DNA for the CDR3 is TGTGCCAGCAGCCAGCCAAAACCAGGGGGGAAGGAAAAACTGTTTTTT.

This clonotype was counted at least ten times. The genes are TRBV27 and TRBJ2-7; TRBD1 aligns across 9 bases. V shed 3 bases, J shed 2 bases, and the junction held 11 bases outside the gene matches. Germline V gene data show CDR1 as MNHEY and CDR2 as SMNVEV (reference sequence). The CDR3 spans 17 residues. The CDR3 DNA reads as TGTGCCAGCAGTTTGACTATTCCGGGACAGGGCCCCTACGAGCAGTACTTC. Residues: CASSLTIPGQGPYEQYF.

In regard to this clonotype: A much more abundant neighbour one base away suggests this may be a read error. The chain carries TRBV2 and TRBJ2-7; D gene uncertain. The CDR3 covers 13 residues. The V end lost 9 bases, the J end lost 3 bases, and 15 bases lay between the germline ends. Germline CDR1 is SNHLY and CDR2 is FYNNEI. In nucleotides, the CDR3 is TGTGCCAGTCAGGCTCGACGGTGCTACGAGCAGTACTTC. This sequence encodes CASQARRCYEQYF.

This clonotype was recorded many times. The chain has TRBV5-1 and TRBJ2-5, with a tentative D call TRBD1 (6 bases). The CDR3 extends over 16 amino acids. Trimming removed 1 base from V and 3 bases from J, with 16 bases in between. The germline CDR1 and CDR2 sequences are SGHRS and YFSETQ. This chain's CDR3 is CASSLLAQGTEETQYF. As DNA, the CDR3 is TGCGCCAGCAGCTTGTTGGCCCAGGGGACCGAAGAGACCCAGTACTTC.